This TCR beta chain was sequenced for a study of CD8+CD57+ T cells in acquired aplastic anemia. Points from the study as a whole: Statistical testing detected no significant gap in CD8+ Simpson's diversity between patients and controls.

The germline CDR1 and CDR2 sequences are DFQATT and SNEGSKA (reference sequence). The length of the CDR3 is 14 residues. The V gene end was trimmed by 4 bases and the J gene end by 3 bases; junction bases not matched to a gene: 6. The template used for profiling TCR beta VDJ and CDR3 was genomic DNA. TCRdb re-analysed the reads in MiXCR, keeping a single row per CDR3 protein. Of 400,000 to 600,000 distinct CDR3 sequences listed, around 33% are singletons. Notes on this clonotype: Its antigen is not identified.

Sequencing involved patients with CD8+CD57+ cell expansion previously shown by flow cytometry. In all patients, the disease was severe acquired aplastic anemia. The TCR originated in a human donor with aplastic anemia. The specimen was sorted CD4+, CD8+, or CD8+CD57+ T cells (not recorded which) from PBMCs. The V gene is TRBV20-1, the J gene TRBJ2-1; 7 bases map to TRBD1. CDR3 amino acids: CSAKYQGDYNEQFF. In DNA, the CDR3 is TGCAGTGCTAAATACCAGGGGGACTACAATGAGCAGTTCTTC.